This passage covers 6 T cell receptor beta chains from one sample sequenced in a study of beta chain features in type 1 diabetes. Investigators reverse transcribed all isolated RNA, so they sequenced expressed TCRB transcripts. TCRdb's copy holds only in-frame clones and misses some; the assay was immunoSEQ multiplex PCR. The sample lists roughly 300,000 clones; 12% to 15% were seen once. The specimen was central memory CD4+ T cells from blood. These receptors all come from a man aged 30-40 years in good health.

This clone was counted a few times. Other DNA sequences from this sample encode an identical CDR3 as well. The gene calls are TRBV18 and TRBJ2-1, with 9 bases aligning to TRBD1. Germline CDR1 reads KGHSH; CDR2 reads LQKENI. V shed 3 bases, J shed 3 bases, and the junction held 0 bases outside the gene matches. The CDR3 spans 14 residues. CDR3 sequence (DNA): TGTGCCAGCTCACCGGACAGGGGCTACAATGAGCAGTTCTTC. Its translation: CASSPDRGYNEQFF.

In its sample, this clone is medium-sized. The chain uses TRBV4-3 and TRBJ2-1, with D unresolved. Germline-derived CDR1 and CDR2 are LGHNA and YSLEER. The CDR3 totals 17 residues. Trimming removed 1 base at V and 9 bases at J, with 22 bases between. The CDR3 region is CASSQASRSHSGIEQFF. As DNA, the CDR3 is TGCGCCAGCAGCCAAGCTTCTCGTTCCCACAGTGGTATTGAGCAGTTCTTC.

There are a few counts of this clone. At one boundary the junction diverges from the germline segment, which might be a read error. This sequence joins TRBV5-4 and TRBJ2-3, with a tentative D call TRBD1 (6 bases). This CDR3 is 15 amino acids long. The V gene's germline CDR1 is SGHNT and CDR2 YYREEE (reference sequence). The CDR3 sequence: CASSPWTVYTDTQYF. CDR3 coding DNA: TGCGCCAGCAGCCCTTGGACAGTTTACACAGATACGCAGTATTTT. The complete variable domain, with remaining parts taken from reference TRBV5-4 and TRBJ2-3, reads ETGVTQSPTHLIKTRGQQVTLRCSSQSGHNTVSWYQQALGQGPQFIFQYYREEENGRGNFPPRFSGLQFPNYSSELNVNALELDDSALYLCASSPWTVYTDTQYFGPGTRLTVL.

This clone was counted many times. The J gene is TRBJ1-1, the V gene TRBV9; tentatively, D is TRBD1 (6 bases). Germline CDR1 and CDR2: SGDLS and YYNGEE. V lost 3 bases, J lost 5 bases, and 14 bases lay in between. This CDR3 has 14 amino acids. For the CDR3, the DNA is TGTGCCAGCAGCGCCTCAACAGGGAAGACTGAAGCTTTCTTT. The encoded protein is CASSASTGKTEAFF.

This clone has a handful of counts. The V call is TRBV21-1, the J call TRBJ2-5. TRBV21-1 is flagged as a pseudogene. CDR3 length: 17 residues. This chain's CDR3 is CASSLTLGRRLKETQYF. The CDR3 nucleotides are TGTGCCAGCAGCCTTACATTAGGACGCAGGCTTAAAGAGACCCAGTACTTC.

The V gene is TRBV5-1, the J gene TRBJ2-5; D gene ambiguous. The germline V and J ends were trimmed by 2 bases and 1 base, with 9 bases remaining between them. CDR3 length: 14 residues. Per the germline V gene, CDR1 is SGHRS and CDR2 is YFSETQ. CDR3 nucleotides: TGCGCCAGCAGCTTTCTTTCAGTCCAAGAGACCCAGTACTTC. Its protein is CASSFLSVQETQYF.